The 32 T cell receptor beta chains given below trace back to one sample, sequenced in a study of cytomegalovirus exposure and HLA in healthy donors. The PCR used 60 Vbeta and 13 Jbeta primers. TCRdb's copy holds only in-frame clones and misses some; the assay was immunoSEQ multiplex PCR. The sample yields over 20,000 clones, more than 75% seen once. Sequenced input: PBMCs. These TCRs come from a male donor in good health and CMV-seronegative.

V usage is TRBV9 and J usage is TRBJ1-1; D call uncertain. Looked up from germline, CDR1 is SGDLS and CDR2 is YYNGEE. There are 12 residues in the CDR3. Trimming cost V 4 bases and J 8 bases, with 12 bases left between them. CDR3 sequence (DNA): TGTGCCAGCAGCCTTAACCATGGCGAAGCTTTCTTT. Translation: CASSLNHGEAFF. Based on the CDR3 plus reference TRBV9 and TRBJ1-1, the full variable domain is DSGVTQTPKHLITATGQRVTLRCSPRSGDLSVYWYQQSLDQGLQFLIQYYNGEERAKGNILERFSAQQFPDLHSELNLSSLELGDSALYFCASSLNHGEAFFGQGTRLTVV.

The chain has TRBV19 and TRBJ2-7; no definite D call. The CDR3 totals 14 residues. Trimming pared 1 base from V and 5 bases from J, leaving 12 bases between. Germline CDR1 and CDR2: LNHDA and SQIVND (reference sequence). The CDR3 reads CASSIGMTSDEQYF. Written as DNA, the CDR3 is TGTGCCAGTAGTATAGGAATGACATCGGACGAGCAGTACTTC.

The chain joins TRBV2 to TRBJ2-7, with a tentative D call TRBD2 (5 bases). CDR1 and CDR2 from the germline V gene are SNHLY and FYNNEI. The CDR3 spans 14 residues. V was trimmed by 8 bases and J by 0 bases, leaving 14 bases between them. The DNA for the CDR3 is TGTGCCAGCTGCTGTACGGGGAGCTCCTACGAGCAGTACTTC. Encoded protein: CASCCTGSSYEQYF.

V is TRBV5-1 and J is TRBJ1-2, with D tentatively TRBD1 (5 bases). The CDR3 is made up of 15 amino acids. The V gene lost 4 bases and the J gene lost 3 bases, with 16 bases spanning the gap. Germline CDR1 is SGHRS and CDR2 is YFSETQ. The CDR3 nucleotides read TGCGCCAGCAGCCTAACCCTTGGGGCCGACTATGGCTACACCTTC. This sequence encodes CASSLTLGADYGYTF.

The gene calls are TRBV28 and TRBJ1-5, with a weak D call TRBD1 (6 bases). Germline-derived CDR1 and CDR2 are MDHEN and SYDVKM. The CDR3 has 16 residues. Trimming shortened V by 2 bases and J by 0 bases, and 11 bases separated the two germline ends. Written as DNA, the CDR3 is TGTGCCAGCAGTTTACCTACAGGGCCTAGCAATCAGCCCCAGCATTTT. Translation: CASSLPTGPSNQPQHF.

The genes are TRBV29-1 and TRBJ1-1; D remains unclear. This CDR3 spans 13 amino acids. Per germline, CDR1 SQVTM and CDR2 ANQGSEA. V was pared by 6 bases and J by 5 bases, with 16 bases between. CDR3 in amino acids: CSVSLLARTEAFF. CDR3 in DNA: TGCAGCGTCAGCCTTCTAGCCCGGACTGAAGCTTTCTTT.

J is TRBJ2-7 and V is TRBV6-5; 8 positions match TRBD2. V lost 6 bases, J lost 4 bases, and 5 bases stayed unmatched. The CDR3 has 13 residues. Germline V gives CDR1 MNHEY, CDR2 SVGAGI. The CDR3 nucleotides read TGTGCCAGCAGCCGCCCGGGGGGGTACGAGCAGTACTTC. This sequence encodes CASSRPGGYEQYF.

Within the sample, this clone is hyperexpanded. V and J are TRBV27 and TRBJ2-7; 9 bases fit TRBD1. V was pared by 3 bases and J by 3 bases, with 6 bases of the junction left unmatched. CDR3 length: 15 amino acids. Germline V gives CDR1 MNHEY, CDR2 SMNVEV (reference sequence). CDR3 nucleotides: TGTGCCAGCAGTTTTAAGGGACAGGGTATCTACGAGCAGTACTTC. Its protein product is CASSFKGQGIYEQYF.

This sequence joins TRBV7-3 and TRBJ2-2; D not certain. Germline-derived CDR1 and CDR2 are SGHTA and FQGTGA. V lost 5 bases and J lost 6, with 4 bases in between. The CDR3 is 11 residues long. The CDR3 loop is CASSEAGELFF. The CDR3 DNA reads TGTGCCAGCAGCGAGGCCGGGGAGCTGTTTTTT.

Here the CDR3 DNA reads TGTGCCAGCAGGAATTTGGGAGGACAGGGGGCTTACGAGCAGTACTTC. Amino acids: CASRNLGGQGAYEQYF. The rearrangement links TRBV5-6 to TRBJ2-7, with TRBD1 matching 11 bases. The CDR3 covers 16 residues. CDR1 and CDR2 (germline): SGHDT, YYEEEE. Losses at the gene ends were 5 bases for V and 4 bases for J; bases not matched to a gene: 11.

The chain links TRBV30 to TRBJ1-4; 8 bases fit TRBD1. Trimming took 3 bases from V and 4 from J; bases not matched to a gene: 4. Germline-derived CDR1 and CDR2 are GTSNPN and SVGIG (reference sequence). The CDR3 is made up of 14 amino acids. CDR3 in amino acids: CAWSGQGGNEKLFF. The CDR3 region has the DNA TGTGCCTGGAGCGGACAGGGCGGTAATGAAAAACTGTTTTTT.

V gene TRBV20-1 combines with J gene TRBJ2-7; possible D gene TRBD2, 5 bases. This CDR3 comprises 11 residues. Looked up from germline, CDR1 is DFQATT and CDR2 is SNEGSKA (reference sequence). Trimming removed 5 bases at V and 7 bases at J, with 12 bases between. CDR3 loop: CSAGRPGEQYF. The CDR3 DNA is TGCAGTGCTGGCCGACCGGGAGAGCAGTACTTC.

There are a few counts of this clone. The chain couples TRBV28 to TRBJ2-7; 7 bases align to TRBD2. This CDR3 is 16 amino acids long. Germline V gene data show CDR1 as MDHEN and CDR2 as SYDVKM. Trimming removed 8 bases from V and 6 bases from J; junction bases left unmatched: 19. CDR3 in amino acids: CASPLSGLAVPLEQYF. For the CDR3, the DNA is TGTGCCAGCCCCTTATCCGGGCTAGCGGTCCCCCTCGAGCAGTACTTC.

The V gene is TRBV2, the J gene TRBJ2-2; D is undetermined. Germline values: CDR1 SNHLY, CDR2 FYNNEI. Between the trimmed V and J ends, which lost 4 bases and 0 bases, there was a span of 9 bases. This CDR3 has 15 residues. The chain's CDR3 is CASSVIAANTGELFF. In DNA form, the CDR3 reads TGTGCCAGCAGTGTTATCGCAGCGAACACCGGGGAGCTGTTTTTT.

The count of this clone is one. The chain uses TRBV6-1 and TRBJ2-7; maybe TRBD1 (6 bases). Between the trimmed V and J ends, which lost 4 bases and 1 base, there was a span of 14 bases. Germline CDR1 MNHNS, CDR2 SASEGT. The CDR3 extends over 15 amino acids. CDR3: CASSVQGWPSYEQYF. In DNA, the CDR3 is TGTGCCAGCAGTGTGCAGGGGTGGCCTTCCTACGAGCAGTACTTC.

This clone is a singleton in its sample. A read error may produce the germline difference seen at one junction end. The rearrangement joins TRBV5-4 to TRBJ2-2; 9 bases agree with TRBD1. The CDR3 spans 16 residues. CDR1 is SGHNT, CDR2 YYREEE, per germline (reference sequence). The CDR3 sequence is CASSSGQGRNTGGLFF. The CDR3, as DNA: TGTGCCAGCAGCTCCGGACAGGGGCGAAACACCGGGGGGCTGTTTTTT.

The gene calls are TRBV6-5 and TRBJ2-3; 7 bases are a match to TRBD1. Trimming at V came to 6 bases and at J to 2 bases, leaving 5 bases not matched to a gene. The CDR3 runs 14 residues. CDR1 MNHEY and CDR2 SVGAGI come from the germline V gene. The CDR3 coding sequence is TGTGCCAGCAGAAACAGGGGACCCACAGATACGCAGTATTTT. Its translation is CASRNRGPTDTQYF.

The chain joins TRBV9 to TRBJ2-1; TRBD2 matches at 11 bases. J lost 6 bases, V lost 4 bases, and 6 bases had no gene match. This CDR3 has 15 amino acids. CDR1 is SGDLS, CDR2 YYNGEE, per germline. The CDR3 sequence: CASSLTSGSLNEQFF. The CDR3 nucleotides read TGTGCCAGCAGCTTAACTAGCGGGAGTCTCAATGAGCAGTTCTTC.

About this clone itself: A read error may account for a junction end that differs from germline. V gene TRBV7-9 combines with J gene TRBJ1-2; 8 bases fit TRBD1. The CDR3 covers 15 residues. The germline V gene has CDR1 SEHNR and CDR2 FQNEAQ (reference sequence). The CDR3 reads CSSSLVVVTGDGYTF. The CDR3 coding sequence is TGTTCCAGCAGCTTAGTAGTGGTGACAGGGGATGGCTACACCTTC.

The chain couples TRBV19 to TRBJ2-1, with 9 nucleotides matching TRBD2. Trimming took 3 bases from V and 7 from J; bases not matched to a gene: 10. The CDR3 loop spans 16 amino acids. Germline CDR1 LNHDA, CDR2 SQIVND (reference sequence). CDR3 sequence (DNA): TGTGCCAGTAGTATGCGCGGGGTAGCGGGAGATAATGAGCAGTTCTTC. Protein sequence: CASSMRGVAGDNEQFF.

The chain's CDR3 is CASSLGTANTGELFF. CDR3 DNA sequence: TGTGCCAGCAGCTTAGGGACAGCTAACACCGGGGAGCTGTTTTTT. The chain is built from TRBV7-2 and TRBJ2-2, with D perhaps matching TRBD1 (6 bases). Germline CDR1 is SGHTA and CDR2 is FQGNSA. Trimming shortened V by 1 base and J by 2 bases, and 8 bases separated the two germline ends. The CDR3 extends over 15 amino acids.

This chain connects TRBV18 to TRBJ2-7; D unresolved. This CDR3 is built from 12 residues. The V end was cut by 5 bases, the J end by 3 bases, with 8 bases between. Germline loops: CDR1 KGHSH, CDR2 LQKENI. CDR3 coding DNA: TGTGCCAGCTCATCAGGCCACTACGAGCAGTACTTC. Translating it yields CASSSGHYEQYF.

A word on this clone: The sample contains more than one DNA sequence encoding this CDR3. The V and J genes are TRBV19 and TRBJ2-7; 8 bases line up with TRBD1. The CDR3 is 14 amino acids. J lost 1 base, V lost 4 bases, and 3 bases had no gene match. Germline CDR1 and CDR2: LNHDA and SQIVND (reference sequence). CDR3 sequence: CASSTGQGSYEQYF. The CDR3 nucleotides are TGTGCCAGTAGTACCGGACAGGGTTCCTACGAGCAGTACTTC. The variable domain in full, with the rest retrieved from reference TRBV19 and TRBJ2-7, is DGGITQSPKYLFRKEGQNVTLSCEQNLNHDAMYWYRQDPGQGLRLIYYSQIVNDFQKGDIAEGYSVSREKKESFPLTVTSAQKNPTAFYLCASSTGQGSYEQYFGPGTRLTVT.

V gene TRBV4-2 combines with J gene TRBJ1-3; D unresolved. In germline, CDR1 is LGHNA, CDR2 YNFKEQ. The CDR3 contains 15 residues. V was cut by 0 bases and J by 4 bases, with 10 bases left in between. The DNA of the CDR3 is TGTGCCAGCAGCCAAGAACTGATCACGGGAAACACCATATATTTT. It is translated as CASSQELITGNTIYF.

The J gene is TRBJ2-3, the V gene TRBV7-2, with D unclear. Germline assignment: CDR1 SGHTA and CDR2 FQGNSA. The CDR3 extends over 14 amino acids. V lost 5 bases to trimming and J lost 2 bases, with 11 bases between them. Here the CDR3 DNA reads TGTGCCAGCAGCCCTGTGAGTGACACAGATACGCAGTATTTT. Its translation is CASSPVSDTDTQYF.

This chain uses TRBV11-2 with TRBJ1-6; D is perhaps TRBD1 (5 bases). CDR3 length equals 17 residues. V lost 0 bases, J lost 7 bases, and 16 bases lay in between. Germline-derived CDR1 and CDR2 are SGHAT and FQNNGV. CDR3 loop: CASSLEYGGLRNSPLHF. CDR3 in DNA: TGTGCCAGCAGCTTAGAATACGGGGGTCTGCGGAATTCACCCCTCCACTTT.

This rearrangement joins TRBV4-2 to TRBJ2-1, with 8 nucleotides matching TRBD2. Germline lookup yields CDR1 LGHNA and CDR2 YNFKEQ. The CDR3 runs to 16 residues. The V gene end was trimmed by 0 bases and the J gene end by 3 bases; junction bases not matched to a gene: 4. CDR3 protein: CASSQDIAGNYNEQFF. CDR3 bases: TGTGCCAGCAGCCAAGATATAGCGGGAAACTACAATGAGCAGTTCTTC.

The chain carries TRBV5-6 and TRBJ2-5; 9 nucleotides match TRBD1. V lost 1 base, J lost 2 bases, and 6 bases stayed unmatched. The length of the CDR3 is 16 residues. CDR1 and CDR2 (germline): SGHDT, YYEEEE. CDR3 residues: CASSLLQGANQETQYF. The CDR3 nucleotides read TGTGCCAGCAGCTTGCTACAGGGGGCAAATCAAGAGACCCAGTACTTC.

V and J are TRBV30 and TRBJ1-5, with TRBD1 matching 9 bases. Germline trimming cut 2 bases from V and 3 bases from J; bases unmatched to any gene: 5. Germline V gene sequence: CDR1 GTSNPN, CDR2 SVGIG (reference sequence). The CDR3 loop spans 15 amino acids. Here the CDR3 reads CAWSRGQGPNQPQHF. CDR3 nucleotide sequence: TGTGCCTGGAGTCGGGGACAGGGCCCCAATCAGCCCCAGCATTTT.

This clone was seen a handful of times. This chain uses TRBV18 with TRBJ2-7; D is possibly TRBD1 (7 bases). The length of the CDR3 is 16 residues. Germline V CDR1 and CDR2: KGHSH, LQKENI. V was trimmed by 1 base and J by 2 bases, leaving 15 bases between them. CDR3 bases: TGTGCCAGCTCACCACGGGGAGGTCAGGGGGCCTACGAGCAGTACTTC. Encoded protein: CASSPRGGQGAYEQYF.

This chain links TRBV28 with TRBJ2-3; D is unclear. The germline gives CDR1 MDHEN, CDR2 SYDVKM. V was cut by 7 bases and J by 3 bases, with 20 bases left in between. The CDR3 totals 16 residues. The CDR3 sequence: CASIPLRPRPTDTQYF. The CDR3 DNA reads TGTGCCAGCATCCCCCTGAGGCCCCGGCCAACAGATACGCAGTATTTT.

The rearrangement links TRBV7-6 to TRBJ2-2; the D gene is possibly TRBD2 (5 bases). CDR1 is SGHVS, CDR2 FNYEAQ, per germline. Trimming took off 7 bases at V and 4 bases at J, with 19 bases between the two ends. The CDR3 has 16 amino acids. The DNA of the CDR3 is TGTGCCAGCACCTTCGGGGTCCCGGCTCGCACCGGGGAGCTGTTTTTT. Encoded protein: CASTFGVPARTGELFF.